This T cell receptor beta chain came from a study of T-cell reconstitution after alpha-beta-depleted transplantation in children (dated by TCRdb to about 2016). At the level of the whole study: Using TCR repertoire profiling, the study quantitatively followed how T-cell immune reconstitution unfolded in children after TCRalphabeta/CD19-depleted allogeneic hematopoietic cell transplantation. Findings and caveats that apply to the study as a whole: The apparently early alphabetaT-cell count recovery about two months after transplant was reportedly dependent on only several hundred rapidly expanded clones derived from non-depleted graft cells. Hyperexpanded clone frequencies declined over subsequent months; after one year, T-cell counts and TCRbeta diversity were mostly attributed to newly produced T cells. In some patients, the high TCRbeta diversity seen at day 60 was put down to recipient T cells and intrathymic progenitors that had survived conditioning.

The treatment or condition label, read with the paper, signifies: allogeneic hematopoietic cell transplantation with graft depleted of TCRalphabeta T cells and CD19 B cells. Transplant recipients were children who received TCRalphabeta/CD19-depleted allogeneic hematopoietic cell grafts. Sequences SGHTA (CDR1) and FQGNSA (CDR2) are obtained from the germline V gene. V sheds 0 bases and J sheds 1 base, leaving 10 bases between their ends. Including cysteine and phenylalanine, the CDR3 has 16 amino acids. The read is trimmed to its CDR3 DNA, 48 bases read in frame from base 1. There are many counts of this clonotype. No cognate antigen has been identified for it. Nothing much larger sits one base from this clone, and base qualities are not available. To prepare the library, PCR was applied. The sequencer was an Illumina HiSeq 2500. Molecular barcoding was employed in the preparation of TCR libraries, with unique molecular identifiers being used to normalize TCRbeta repertoire quantification. TCRdb itself trimmed the public reads at Q25 with fastp, ran MiXCR and retained productive beta chains. Merged by CDR3 protein, the rows form single entries marked with the most common genes and DNA. This sample holds around 70,000 distinct CDR3 sequences; roughly 10% were observed only once. The ten largest clonotypes hold about 12% of the sample.

The chain is assembled from TRBV7-2 and TRBJ1-5; no D gene call is confident. This TCR was recovered from a boy aged 5-17 years with acute myeloid leukemia, due to receive a stem cell transplant. This specimen consisted of PBMCs, obtained before TCRalphabeta/CD19-depleted stem cell transplant. The DNA reads TGTGCCAGCAGCTTAGCCCATCAAGGAAGCAATCAGCCCCAGCATTTT. This encodes CASSLAHQGSNQPQHF.